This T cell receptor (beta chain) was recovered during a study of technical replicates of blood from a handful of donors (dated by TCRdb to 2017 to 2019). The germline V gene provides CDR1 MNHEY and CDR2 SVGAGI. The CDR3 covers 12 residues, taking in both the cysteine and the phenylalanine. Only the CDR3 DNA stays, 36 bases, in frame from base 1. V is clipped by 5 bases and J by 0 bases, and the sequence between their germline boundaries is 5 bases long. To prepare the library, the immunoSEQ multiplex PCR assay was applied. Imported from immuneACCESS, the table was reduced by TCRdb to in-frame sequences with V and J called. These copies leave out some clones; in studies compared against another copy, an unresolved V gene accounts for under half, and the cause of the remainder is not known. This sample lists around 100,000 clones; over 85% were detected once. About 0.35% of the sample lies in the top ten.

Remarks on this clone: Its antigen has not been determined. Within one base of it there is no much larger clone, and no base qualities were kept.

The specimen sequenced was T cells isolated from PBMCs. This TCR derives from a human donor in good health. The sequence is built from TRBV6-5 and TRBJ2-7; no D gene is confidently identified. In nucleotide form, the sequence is TGTGCCAGCAGTACAATCTCCTACGAGCAGTACTTC. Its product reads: CASSTISYEQYF.